Below are 2 T cell receptor beta chains sequenced from a single sample in a study of identical twins. In TCRdb, the 5' RACE reads were re-called with MiXCR into one record per CDR3 protein. Of 210,000 or so distinct CDR3 sequences in the sample, more than 15% are singletons; the top ten hold 35% to 45%. The same sample was also used in a study of T cells expressing NK-cell markers.

Sequences were obtained from CD8+ T cells sorted from blood. These receptors were taken from a woman in her late teens or twenties in good health.

In its sample, this clonotype was seen once. The chain combines TRBV9 with TRBJ2-1; 9 bases are a match to TRBD2. Germline values: CDR1 SGDLS, CDR2 YYNGEE. The ends lost 3 bases at V and 7 bases at J; junction bases unmatched: 5. CDR3 length: 14 residues. The CDR3, as DNA: TGTGCCAGCAGCGGAGTAGCGGGAGCTAATGAGCAGTTCTTC. This encodes CASSGVAGANEQFF.

The CDR3 region is CASSISRLEETQYF. The DNA for the CDR3 is TGTGCCAGCAGCATTTCCCGACTGGAAGAGACCCAGTACTTC. J is TRBJ2-5 and V is TRBV6-2 or TRBV6-3; D gene uncertain. The V gene lost 6 bases and the J gene lost 3 bases, with 14 bases spanning the gap. The CDR3 runs to 14 residues. Germline CDR1 MNHEY, CDR2 SVGEGT.